This T cell receptor (beta chain) came from a study of patients and donors after allogeneic stem cell transplantation. TCRdb processed the RT-PCR reads anew with MiXCR; each CDR3 protein has one entry. This repertoire shows more than 850,000 distinct CDR3 sequences, about a sixth found once; its top ten account for 5% to 6.5%. This clonotype was seen more than once but under ten times. The CDR3 totals 17 residues. Germline lookup yields CDR1 GTSNPN and CDR2 SVGIG (reference sequence). V was clipped by 3 bases and J by 5 bases; unmatched bases: 16. The TCR comes from a human donor who was either an allogeneic HSCT recipient or a stem cell or donor lymphocyte infusion donor (not recorded which). It is not recorded whose cells these are; they may come from a transplant donor. Material: blood, either unsorted or a sorted T cell fraction (not recorded which). This chain links TRBV30 with TRBJ2-1; 7 bases map to TRBD1. The CDR3 loop is CAWRARGLGRGNNEQFF. In nucleotides, the CDR3 is TGTGCCTGGAGGGCAAGGGGGCTAGGCAGGGGAAACAATGAGCAGTTCTTC.